These T cell receptor beta chains were read from a single sample in a study of cytomegalovirus exposure and HLA in healthy donors. Clones were sequenced by immunoSEQ multiplex PCR, and TCRdb holds only the in-frame ones, with some missing. The data hold fewer than 150,000 clones, with over 70% observed a single time. The sequenced sample consisted of PBMCs. These receptors originate from a woman between 40 and 55 years old in good health and CMV-seronegative. Both conserved end residues are part of each CDR3. The D gene is left open where the match is weak. Clone size is shown for a subset of rows, as once, few, many or a class of expanded clone.

D: -
V: TRBV6-5
size: -
J: TRBJ1-6
CDR3: CASSYKESSYNSPLHF
DNA: TGTGCCAGCAGTTACAAGGAGAGCTCCTATAATTCACCCCTCCACTTT

D: -
V: TRBV11-2
size: -
J: TRBJ1-1
CDR3: CASSLREDTEAFF
DNA: TGTGCCAGCAGCCTGAGGGAGGACACTGAAGCTTTCTTT

D: TRBD1
V: TRBV5-1
size: many
J: TRBJ2-7
CDR3: CASTRSGQGHEQYF
DNA: TGCGCCAGCACCCGAAGTGGACAGGGGCACGAGCAGTACTTC

D: -
V: TRBV28
size: -
J: TRBJ1-4
CDR3: CASSSTLGVNEKLFF
DNA: TGTGCCAGCAGTTCCACTTTAGGGGTGAATGAAAAACTGTTTTTT

D: -
V: TRBV4-1
size: -
J: TRBJ1-4
CDR3: CASSQARATNEKLFF
DNA: TGCGCCAGCAGCCAAGCCAGGGCTACTAATGAAAAACTGTTTTTT

D: -
V: TRBV6-1
size: few
J: TRBJ1-5
CDR3: CASSEVDSKAFYSNQPQHF
DNA: TGTGCCAGCAGTGAAGTCGACAGCAAAGCCTTTTATAGCAATCAGCCCCAGCATTTT

D: -
V: TRBV7-2
size: few
J: TRBJ2-7
CDR3: CASSLSRDWIYEQYF
DNA: TGTGCCAGCAGCTTATCCCGAGACTGGATCTACGAGCAGTACTTC

D: TRBD1
V: TRBV6-6
size: -
J: TRBJ2-7
CDR3: CASSPPGQAREQYF
DNA: TGTGCCAGCAGCCCACCGGGACAGGCTCGCGAGCAGTACTTC

D: TRBD2
V: TRBV19
size: -
J: TRBJ2-3
CDR3: CASSIGATSGGTDTQYF
DNA: TGTGCCAGTAGTATTGGGGCGACTAGCGGGGGCACAGATACGCAGTATTTT

D: TRBD1
V: TRBV7-9
size: -
J: TRBJ1-2
CDR3: CASSFGDRAYGYTF
DNA: TGTGCCAGCAGCTTTGGTGACAGGGCCTATGGCTACACCTTC

D: TRBD2
V: TRBV5-6
size: few
J: TRBJ2-3
CDR3: CASTLQRTSWGTDTQYF
DNA: TGTGCCAGCACCTTACAAAGGACTAGCTGGGGCACAGATACGCAGTATTTT

D: -
V: TRBV5-4
size: few
J: TRBJ1-3
CDR3: CASSIFSGNTIYF
DNA: TGTGCCAGCAGCATATTCTCGGGAAACACCATATATTTT

D: TRBD1
V: TRBV4-1
size: once
J: TRBJ2-5
CDR3: CASGIDRGSETQYF
DNA: TGCGCCAGCGGTATCGACAGGGGGTCAGAGACCCAGTACTTC

D: -
V: TRBV30
size: once
J: TRBJ1-2
CDR3: CAWDRLTNYGYTF
DNA: TGTGCCTGGGACAGATTAACTAACTATGGCTACACCTTC

D: TRBD1
V: TRBV11-3
size: -
J: TRBJ2-4
CDR3: CASSQGAANIQYF
DNA: TGTGCCAGCAGCCAGGGGGCAGCAAACATTCAGTACTTC

D: -
V: TRBV7-2
size: -
J: TRBJ1-5
CDR3: CASSLRGQPQHF
DNA: TGTGCCAGCAGCTTACGAGGGCAGCCCCAGCATTTT

D: -
V: TRBV19
size: -
J: TRBJ1-1
CDR3: CASHARGRAFF
DNA: TGTGCCAGTCATGCTAGGGGTCGGGCTTTCTTT

D: -
V: TRBV4-1
size: few
J: TRBJ1-1
CDR3: CASSQRERTGNTEAFF
DNA: TGCGCCAGCAGCCAAAGAGAGAGAACAGGGAACACTGAAGCTTTCTTT

D: TRBD2
V: TRBV7-2
size: -
J: TRBJ2-5
CDR3: CASSLWLTSGGDQYF
DNA: TGTGCCAGCAGCTTATGGTTGACTAGCGGCGGGGACCAGTACTTC

D: -
V: TRBV7-2
size: few
J: TRBJ2-5
CDR3: CASSWRGGGGQETQYF
DNA: TGTGCCAGCAGTTGGAGGGGGGGCGGGGGCCAAGAGACCCAGTACTTC

D: -
V: TRBV6-1
size: once
J: TRBJ1-5
CDR3: CASSEERGHQPQHF
DNA: TGTGCCAGCAGTGAAGAAAGGGGACACCAGCCCCAGCATTTT

D: -
V: TRBV7-7
size: -
J: TRBJ2-5
CDR3: CASSLGRGGSETQYF
DNA: TGTGCCAGCAGCTTAGGCAGAGGAGGGTCAGAGACCCAGTACTTC

D: TRBD1
V: TRBV6-1
size: few
J: TRBJ2-7
CDR3: CASTGDRYEQYF
DNA: TGTGCCAGCACTGGGGACAGGTACGAGCAGTACTTC

D: -
V: TRBV6-1
size: -
J: TRBJ2-7
CDR3: CASTEVQGGYEQYF
DNA: TGTGCCAGCACGGAAGTTCAGGGCGGTTACGAGCAGTACTTC

D: TRBD1
V: TRBV29-1
size: few
J: TRBJ1-1
CDR3: CSVAGQGETEAFF
DNA: TGCAGCGTGGCGGGACAGGGAGAAACTGAAGCTTTCTTT

D: -
V: TRBV5-4
size: once
J: TRBJ1-2
CDR3: CASSDQVNYGYTF
DNA: TGTGCCAGCAGCGATCAGGTTAACTATGGCTACACCTTC

D: -
V: TRBV7-9
size: -
J: TRBJ2-1
CDR3: CSSSLRPSGGGVAFF
DNA: TGTTCCAGCAGCTTAAGGCCAAGCGGAGGAGGGGTTGCGTTCTTC

D: TRBD1
V: TRBV7-2
size: once
J: TRBJ1-2
CDR3: CASSLDEAGGYGYTF
DNA: TGTGCCAGCAGCTTAGACGAGGCAGGGGGCTATGGCTACACCTTC

D: -
V: TRBV13
size: -
J: TRBJ1-1
CDR3: CASSLGGPMNTEAFF
DNA: TGTGCCAGCAGCTTAGGGGGGCCCATGAACACTGAAGCTTTCTTT

D: TRBD1
V: TRBV19
size: -
J: TRBJ1-5
CDR3: CASKDGQEAGNQPQHF
DNA: TGTGCCAGTAAAGACGGACAGGAAGCCGGCAATCAGCCCCAGCATTTT

D: -
V: TRBV13
size: -
J: TRBJ1-1
CDR3: CASGLAETEAFF
DNA: TGTGCCAGCGGTTTAGCTGAGACTGAAGCTTTCTTT

D: TRBD1
V: TRBV12-5
size: -
J: TRBJ1-1
CDR3: CASGFTGVGNTEAFF
DNA: TGTGCTAGTGGTTTCACAGGGGTCGGGAACACTGAAGCTTTCTTT

D: TRBD2
V: TRBV19
size: -
J: TRBJ2-3
CDR3: CASSTSSGSGTDTQYF
DNA: TGTGCCAGTAGTACCTCTAGCGGGAGTGGAACAGATACGCAGTATTTT